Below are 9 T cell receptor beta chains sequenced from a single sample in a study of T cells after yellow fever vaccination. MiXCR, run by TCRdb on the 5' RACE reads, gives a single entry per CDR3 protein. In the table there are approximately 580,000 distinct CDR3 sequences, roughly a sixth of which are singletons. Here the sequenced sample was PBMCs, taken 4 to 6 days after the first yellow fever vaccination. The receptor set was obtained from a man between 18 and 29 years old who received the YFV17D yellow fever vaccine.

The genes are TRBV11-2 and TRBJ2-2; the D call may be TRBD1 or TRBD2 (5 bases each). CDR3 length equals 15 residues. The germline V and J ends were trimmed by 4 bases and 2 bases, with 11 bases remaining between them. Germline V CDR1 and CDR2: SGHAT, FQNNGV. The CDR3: CASSYGRDNTGELFF. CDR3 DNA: TGTGCCAGCAGCTATGGCCGGGACAACACCGGGGAGCTGTTTTTT.

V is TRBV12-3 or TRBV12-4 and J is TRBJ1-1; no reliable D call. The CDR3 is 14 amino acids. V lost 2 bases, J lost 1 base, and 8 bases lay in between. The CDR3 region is CASSLQDSNTEAFF. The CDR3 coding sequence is TGTGCCAGCAGTTTACAGGATTCGAACACTGAAGCTTTCTTT.

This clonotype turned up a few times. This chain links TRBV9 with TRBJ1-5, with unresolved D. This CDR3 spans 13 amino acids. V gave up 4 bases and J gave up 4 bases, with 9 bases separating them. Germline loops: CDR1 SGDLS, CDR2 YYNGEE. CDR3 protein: CASSPTINQPQHF. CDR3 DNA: TGTGCCAGCAGCCCCACAATTAATCAGCCCCAGCATTTT.

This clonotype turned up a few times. CDR3 sequence (DNA): TGTGCCAGCAGCGAAGGGACTAGCGGCAATGAGCAGTTCTTC. Its protein product is CASSEGTSGNEQFF. The gene calls are TRBV9 and TRBJ2-1, with 11 nucleotides matching TRBD2. Germline lookup yields CDR1 SGDLS and CDR2 YYNGEE. This CDR3 has 14 residues. V lost 3 bases to trimming and J lost 6 bases; unmatched junction nucleotides: 2.

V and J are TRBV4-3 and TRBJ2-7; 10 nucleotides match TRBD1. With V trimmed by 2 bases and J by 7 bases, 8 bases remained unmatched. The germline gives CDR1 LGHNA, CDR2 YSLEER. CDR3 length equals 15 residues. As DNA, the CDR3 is TGCGCCAGCAGCCAACTTGGACAGGGGGTATGTGAGCAGTACTTC. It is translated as CASSQLGQGVCEQYF.

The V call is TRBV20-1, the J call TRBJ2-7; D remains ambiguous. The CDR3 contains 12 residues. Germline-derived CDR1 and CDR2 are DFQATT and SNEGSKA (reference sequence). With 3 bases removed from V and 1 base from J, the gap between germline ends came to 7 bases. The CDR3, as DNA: TGCAGTGCTAGTAGCCAGTCCTACGAGCAGTACTTC. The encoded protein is CSASSQSYEQYF.

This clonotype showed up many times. This chain's CDR3 is CASTPGADTQYF. In nucleotides, the CDR3 is TGTGCCAGCACCCCGGGGGCGGATACGCAGTATTTT. The chain recombines TRBV6-2 or TRBV6-3 with TRBJ2-3; D assignment may be TRBD1 or TRBD2 (6 bases each). This CDR3 comprises 12 residues. Germline V lookup: CDR1 MNHEY, CDR2 SVGEGT. Deletions cut 7 bases from V and 6 bases from J, with 11 bases between.

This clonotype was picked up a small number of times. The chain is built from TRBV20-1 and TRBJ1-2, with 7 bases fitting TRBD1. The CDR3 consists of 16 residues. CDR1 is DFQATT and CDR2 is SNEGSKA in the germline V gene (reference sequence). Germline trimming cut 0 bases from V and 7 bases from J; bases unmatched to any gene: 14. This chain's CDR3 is CSARDLGQALKGGYTF. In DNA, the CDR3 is TGCAGTGCTAGAGATCTCGGACAGGCGCTGAAAGGTGGCTACACCTTC.

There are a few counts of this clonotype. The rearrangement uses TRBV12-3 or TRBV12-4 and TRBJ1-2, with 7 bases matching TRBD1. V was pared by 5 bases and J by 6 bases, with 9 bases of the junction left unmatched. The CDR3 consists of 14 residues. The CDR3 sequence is CASSPGQLGDGYTF. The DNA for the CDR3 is TGTGCCAGCAGTCCGGGACAGCTGGGGGATGGCTACACCTTC.